One and the same sample provided the 29 T cell receptor beta chains below, sequenced in a study of blood T cell repertoires in COVID-19. Clones were sequenced by immunoSEQ multiplex PCR, and TCRdb holds only the in-frame ones, with some missing. This repertoire shows more than 70,000 clones, roughly 80% found once; its top ten account for approximately 33%. The sequenced sample was peripheral blood. All receptors come from a woman in her 70s with acute or convalescent COVID-19.

The J gene is TRBJ2-5, the V gene TRBV7-2; perhaps TRBD1 as D (5 bases). Trimming cost V 1 base and J 7 bases, with 16 bases left between them. CDR1 and CDR2 from the germline V gene are SGHTA and FQGNSA. This CDR3 spans 15 amino acids. The CDR3: CASSLVSGGARTQYF. CDR3 in DNA: TGTGCCAGCAGCTTAGTTTCAGGTGGGGCCCGGACCCAGTACTTC.

The V gene is TRBV13, the J gene TRBJ2-7; 8 positions match TRBD2. Germline V gives CDR1 PRHDT, CDR2 FYEKMQ (reference sequence). V was pared by 3 bases and J by 3 bases, with 4 bases of the junction left unmatched. The CDR3 has 14 amino acids. The CDR3 sequence: CASSFKSGGYEQYF. The CDR3 coding sequence is TGTGCCAGCAGCTTCAAAAGCGGGGGCTACGAGCAGTACTTC.

This chain links TRBV12-3 or TRBV12-4 with TRBJ2-2, with 8 bases that match TRBD2. CDR3 length equals 13 residues. Trimming cost V 5 bases and J 8 bases; bases outside gene matches: 4. The CDR3 DNA follows: TGTGCCAGCAGTAGAGGACTAGCTGGGGAGCTGTTTTTT. It specifies CASSRGLAGELFF.

The chain uses TRBV7-2 and TRBJ2-3; 8 nucleotides align to TRBD2. Germline V gene lookup returns CDR1 SGHTA and CDR2 FQGNSA. This CDR3 is built from 13 residues. Trimming cost V 5 bases and J 4 bases; bases outside gene matches: 2. CDR3 nucleotides: TGTGCCAGCAGCGGACTAGCTCCAGATACGCAGTATTTT. Translated, it gives CASSGLAPDTQYF.

This chain uses TRBV24-1 with TRBJ1-2; D ambiguous. Germline CDR1 and CDR2: KGHDR and SFDVKD. The length of the CDR3 is 12 residues. V dropped 7 bases and J dropped 8 bases, with 13 bases sitting between them. The DNA of the CDR3 is TGTGCCACCAGGGAACATTTGCGGGGCTACACCTTC. Residues: CATREHLRGYTF.

The chain employs TRBV4-1 and TRBJ2-6; D is unclear. The CDR3 length is 18 residues. Trimming took off 0 bases at V and 0 bases at J, with 12 bases between the two ends. CDR1 MGHRA and CDR2 YSYEKL come from the germline V gene. The CDR3 DNA reads TGCGCCAGCAGCCAAGATCGTCTCCTAAACTCTGGGGCCAACGTCCTGACTTTC. It is translated as CASSQDRLLNSGANVLTF.

The V gene is TRBV19, the J gene TRBJ2-1; perhaps TRBD2 as D (5 bases). The CDR3 length is 15 residues. CDR1 is LNHDA and CDR2 is SQIVND in the germline V gene (reference sequence). V lost 5 bases and J 3 bases, leaving 14 bases between the germline ends. The CDR3 reads CASSFQAGVYNEQFF. DNA of the CDR3: TGTGCCAGTAGTTTCCAGGCCGGGGTCTACAATGAGCAGTTCTTC.

The V gene is TRBV6-6, the J gene TRBJ1-4; possibly TRBD1 for D (6 bases). Germline loops: CDR1 MNHNY, CDR2 SVGAGI (reference sequence). The V and J ends lost 0 bases and 4 bases respectively, with 9 bases between them. The CDR3 totals 15 residues. The CDR3 reads CASSYSDSLNEKLFF. The CDR3 DNA is TGTGCCAGCAGTTACTCGGACAGTCTTAATGAAAAACTGTTTTTT.

V usage is TRBV7-8 and J usage is TRBJ2-7; TRBD1 matches at 9 bases. This CDR3 is 17 amino acids long. J lost 0 bases, V lost 5 bases, and 11 bases had no gene match. The germline V gene encodes CDR1 SGHVS and CDR2 FQNEAQ. The CDR3 region is CASSTASGTGSSYEQYF. In DNA form, the CDR3 reads TGTGCCAGCAGCACTGCTTCCGGGACAGGGAGCTCCTACGAGCAGTACTTC.

By its share, this clone is large. The chain links TRBV6-5 to TRBJ1-1; TRBD1 might be the D (6 bases). The CDR3 spans 12 residues. Germline V lookup: CDR1 MNHEY, CDR2 SVGAGI. V lost 6 bases and J 5 bases, leaving 10 bases between the germline ends. In DNA form, the CDR3 reads TGTGCCAGCAGCCCAACAGGGACTGAAGCTTTCTTT. This encodes CASSPTGTEAFF.

The chain joins TRBV6-5 to TRBJ2-2, with 9 positions matching TRBD2. CDR3 length equals 14 residues. Germline V gene sequence: CDR1 MNHEY, CDR2 SVGAGI. The junction had 4 bases not matched to a gene; V was cut back by 7 bases and J by 4 bases. The CDR3 protein is CASNSGRRTGELFF. DNA for the CDR3: TGTGCCAGCAATAGCGGGAGACGCACCGGGGAGCTGTTTTTT.

V gene TRBV3-1 (or the pseudogene TRBV3-2) combines with J gene TRBJ2-1; 12 nucleotides agree with TRBD1. V shed 6 bases, J shed 9 bases, and the junction held 15 bases outside the gene matches. CDR3 length: 17 amino acids. Germline V lookup: CDR1 LGHDT, CDR2 YNNKEL (reference sequence). This CDR3 is CASRARPGQGAVSEQFF. The DNA for the CDR3 is TGTGCCAGCAGAGCGCGACCGGGACAGGGGGCAGTTAGTGAGCAGTTCTTC.

This chain joins TRBV7-9 and TRBJ1-2; weak D call: TRBD1 (6 bases). The CDR3 totals 17 residues. Germline loops: CDR1 SEHNR, CDR2 FQNEAQ (reference sequence). Trimming took 3 bases from V and 8 from J, leaving 25 bases between them. CDR3 residues: CASSLVGGASDYLGYTF. Here the CDR3 DNA reads TGTGCCAGCAGCTTGGTTGGGGGGGCGTCGGACTATTTGGGCTACACCTTC.

The chain recombines TRBV7-9 with TRBJ1-2; TRBD1 aligns across 7 bases. This CDR3 is 14 amino acids long. V shed 8 bases, J shed 8 bases, and the junction held 14 bases outside the gene matches. The germline V gene encodes CDR1 SEHNR and CDR2 FQNEAQ (reference sequence). In nucleotides, the CDR3 is TGTGCCAGCTTGGGCCTAGACAGGGAGATCGGCTACACCTTC. The encoded protein is CASLGLDREIGYTF.

The rearrangement joins TRBV5-1 to TRBJ1-1; 9 nucleotides match TRBD1. Germline lookup yields CDR1 SGHRS and CDR2 YFSETQ. V shed 4 bases and J 4 bases; nucleotides not matched to a gene: 8. The CDR3 spans 15 residues. The CDR3 DNA reads as TGCGCCAGCAGCGAAATGGGACAGGGTCCCACTGAAGCTTTCTTT. It translates to CASSEMGQGPTEAFF.

This clone was observed a handful of times. The chain joins TRBV5-6 to TRBJ2-2; 8 bases fit TRBD2. The CDR3 contains 16 residues. V shed 3 bases and J 4 bases; nucleotides not matched to a gene: 8. Germline CDR1 is SGHDT and CDR2 is YYEEEE. The CDR3 sequence: CASSWGLDIATGELFF. DNA for the CDR3: TGTGCCAGCAGCTGGGGACTAGATATTGCCACCGGGGAGCTGTTTTTT.

The V gene is TRBV19, the J gene TRBJ1-5, with 12 nucleotides matching TRBD1. Unmatched junction bases numbered 4, after V lost 4 bases and J lost 6 bases. This CDR3 region has 15 residues. Germline V lookup: CDR1 LNHDA, CDR2 SQIVND (reference sequence). CDR3 sequence (DNA): TGTGCCAGTAGTAGGGGACAGGGGGCCCTTCAGCCCCAGCATTTT. Its protein product is CASSRGQGALQPQHF.

A single count supports this clone. The V gene is TRBV5-8, the J gene TRBJ2-7; D is perhaps TRBD1 (5 bases). CDR3 length: 14 amino acids. V lost 2 bases to trimming and J lost 2 bases, with 11 bases between them. In germline, CDR1 is SGHTS, CDR2 YDEGEE. The CDR3 DNA reads TGTGCCAGCAGCTTTCAAGGGGAACCCTACGAGCAGTACTTC. Translated: CASSFQGEPYEQYF.

This chain links TRBV2 with TRBJ1-1, with D possibly matching TRBD1 (6 bases). CDR1 and CDR2 from the germline V gene are SNHLY and FYNNEI. The CDR3 spans 15 residues. Trimming removed 5 bases at V and 6 bases at J, with 19 bases between. The CDR3 bases are TGTGCCAGCAGTAGGTCGGCAGGGGCCATCGCTGAAGCTTTCTTT. It codes for CASSRSAGAIAEAFF.

This clone was observed a single time. The chain couples TRBV18 to TRBJ2-2; 7 positions agree with TRBD2. This CDR3 is built from 16 residues. Germline-derived CDR1 and CDR2 are KGHSH and LQKENI. V lost 3 bases and J lost 3; bases outside the gene matches: 7. The CDR3 is CASSPWVTSDTGELFF. The CDR3 nucleotides are TGTGCCAGCTCACCGTGGGTTACTAGCGACACCGGGGAGCTGTTTTTT.

The chain employs TRBV5-1 and TRBJ2-5; the D is unclear. Germline V gene data show CDR1 as SGHRS and CDR2 as YFSETQ. CDR3 size: 14 residues. Trimming removed 0 bases from V and 4 bases from J, with 10 bases in between. DNA for the CDR3: TGCGCCAGCAGCTTGGGGAGTCCTAGAGAGACCCAGTACTTC. This encodes CASSLGSPRETQYF.

The chain uses TRBV19 and TRBJ1-5, with no clear D. The V gene's germline CDR1 is LNHDA and CDR2 SQIVND (reference sequence). There are 15 residues in the CDR3. Trimming left V 6 bases short and J 2 bases short, with 14 bases between. The DNA of the CDR3 is TGTGCCAGTAGGCCCCTTGCGAATGGCAATCAGCCCCAGCATTTT. Protein: CASRPLANGNQPQHF. Supplemented by reference TRBV19 and TRBJ1-5, the full variable domain reads DGGITQSPKYLFRKEGQNVTLSCEQNLNHDAMYWYRQDPGQGLRLIYYSQIVNDFQKGDIAEGYSVSREKKESFPLTVTSAQKNPTAFYLCASRPLANGNQPQHFGDGTRLSIL.

This clone was found a few times. This chain joins TRBV7-9 and TRBJ2-3, with 7 positions matching TRBD1. The J segment lost 4 bases and the V segment lost 5 bases, leaving 15 bases of the junction unmatched. In germline, CDR1 is SEHNR, CDR2 FQNEAQ (reference sequence). The CDR3 runs 17 residues. CDR3 protein: CASSMDRRQGVSDTQYF. CDR3 coding DNA: TGTGCCAGCAGCATGGACCGCCGACAGGGCGTATCAGATACGCAGTATTTT.

The chain is built from TRBV7-3 and TRBJ1-1; weak D call: TRBD1 (5 bases). The CDR3 length is 15 residues. Germline V CDR1 and CDR2: SGHTA, FQGTGA. Trimming took off 4 bases at V and 5 bases at J, with 17 bases between the two ends. The CDR3, as DNA: TGTGCCAGCAGCTCGGTGGGGCCAAAACCGACTGAAGCTTTCTTT. Translation: CASSSVGPKPTEAFF.

The count of this clone is one. The V gene is TRBV3-1 (or the pseudogene TRBV3-2), the J gene TRBJ2-4; TRBD1 matches 8 bases. The CDR3 has 15 amino acids. V dropped 2 bases and J dropped 6; count of bases not matched to a gene: 6. Germline V gene sequence: CDR1 LGHDT, CDR2 YNNKEL (reference sequence). The CDR3, as DNA: TGTGCCAGCAGCCAAACGGGACAGGCCCTAAACATTCAGTACTTC. Protein: CASSQTGQALNIQYF.

The chain joins TRBV6-6 to TRBJ1-5; D is possibly TRBD1 (6 bases). This CDR3 is 12 amino acids long. Germline V gene lookup returns CDR1 MNHNY and CDR2 SVGAGI (reference sequence). The CDR3, as DNA: TGTGGCTCTGGGGGCGTCAATCAGCCCCAGCATTTT. Its protein product is CGSGGVNQPQHF.

The chain couples TRBV7-3 to TRBJ2-1, with 10 nucleotides matching TRBD2. The V gene's germline CDR1 is SGHTA and CDR2 FQGTGA. There are 16 residues in the CDR3. Trimming took 5 bases from V and 7 from J; bases not matched to a gene: 11. CDR3 in DNA: TGTGCCAGCAGCGCCACCGGGACTAGCGAGCTAAATGAGCAGTTCTTC. Translated, it gives CASSATGTSELNEQFF.

The chain carries TRBV7-2 and TRBJ2-4, with 12 bases fitting TRBD1. The trim removed 1 base at V and 11 bases at J, leaving 3 bases unmatched. CDR1 is SGHTA, CDR2 FQGNSA, per germline. This CDR3 comprises 14 residues. The CDR3 DNA is TGTGCCAGCAGCTTAGGAGGGACAGGGGGCCTTCAGTACTTC. This sequence encodes CASSLGGTGGLQYF.

This chain uses TRBV9 with TRBJ2-1, with TRBD2 matching 10 bases. The V gene's germline CDR1 is SGDLS and CDR2 YYNGEE. CDR3 length equals 16 residues. The V gene end was trimmed by 3 bases and the J gene end by 7 bases; junction bases not matched to a gene: 10. The CDR3: CASSATGTSVRNEQFF. CDR3 bases: TGTGCCAGCAGCGCAACCGGGACTAGCGTAAGAAATGAGCAGTTCTTC.